These 13 T cell receptor beta chains came from one sample sequenced in a study of Ad26.COV2.S vaccination and SARS-CoV-2 variants. Treatment: around 19 received Ad26.COV2.S at low or high dose, single or two shots; about 5 received placebo; per-sample allocation not given. The study sampled participants on day 63 after the first vaccine or placebo injection. Data came from immunoSEQ multiplex PCR; TCRdb stores just in-frame clones and leaves some out. Of 350,000 to 450,000 clones listed, around 92% are singletons. The specimen was peripheral blood, collected in a trial of Ad26.COV2.S vaccine versus placebo. These TCRs come from a person aged 18-65 years who received the Ad26.COV2.S COVID-19 vaccine or a placebo.

This clone was counted a few times. The chain uses TRBV7-9 and TRBJ2-5; 8 bases are shared with TRBD1. The CDR3 has 15 amino acids. Trimming took 2 bases from V and 5 from J; bases not matched to a gene: 7. Germline V gene sequence: CDR1 SEHNR, CDR2 FQNEAQ (reference sequence). As DNA, the CDR3 is TGTGCCAGCAGCTTATCGGTCAGGGGGCCCGAGACCCAGTACTTC. This encodes CASSLSVRGPETQYF. Combining the CDR3 with reference TRBV7-9 and TRBJ2-5 gives the whole variable domain DTGVSQNPRHKITKRGQNVTFRCDPISEHNRLYWYRQTLGQGPEFLTYFQNEAQLEKSRLLSDRFSAERPKGSFSTLEIQRTEQGDSAMYLCASSLSVRGPETQYFGPGTRLLVL.

The chain is built from TRBV4-1 and TRBJ1-2, with unresolved D. This CDR3 has 17 amino acids. V lost 2 bases and J 0 bases, leaving 16 bases between the germline ends. The germline CDR1 and CDR2 sequences are MGHRA and YSYEKL. The DNA of the CDR3 is TGCGCCAGCAGCCAACAGGTATCCCTCGCATCTAACTATGGCTACACCTTC. Its translation: CASSQQVSLASNYGYTF.

A single count supports this clone. The rearrangement uses TRBV30 and TRBJ1-1, with 7 bases lining up with TRBD1. Germline lookup yields CDR1 GTSNPN and CDR2 SVGIG (reference sequence). Trimming took 1 base from V and 3 from J; bases not matched to a gene: 8. The CDR3 covers 15 residues. CDR3 in DNA: TGTGCCTGGAGTGGCAAACAGGGGATGGACACTGAAGCTTTCTTT. This gives the protein CAWSGKQGMDTEAFF. Full variable domain (rest looked up from reference TRBV30 and TRBJ1-1): SQTIHQWPATLVQPVGSPLSLECTVEGTSNPNLYWYRQAAGRGLQLLFYSVGIGQISSEVPQNLSASRPQDRQFILSSKKLLLSDSGFYLCAWSGKQGMDTEAFFGQGTRLTVV.

This sequence joins TRBV7-2 and TRBJ2-7; the D gene could be TRBD1 or TRBD2 (5 bases each). CDR3 size: 15 residues. Trimming took off 5 bases at V and 5 bases at J, with 19 bases between the two ends. Looked up from germline, CDR1 is SGHTA and CDR2 is FQGNSA. The CDR3 sequence: CASSPLGGTPHEQYF. In DNA, the CDR3 is TGTGCCAGCAGCCCCCTTGGGGGTACCCCCCACGAGCAGTACTTC.

The rearrangement joins TRBV6-2 or TRBV6-3 to TRBJ1-1; tentatively, D is TRBD1 (5 bases). There are 15 residues in the CDR3. Germline V gene sequence: CDR1 MNHEY, CDR2 SVGEGT. V shed 4 bases and J shed 1 base, with 13 bases lying between them. CDR3 region: CASSSSGTGNTEAFF. CDR3 sequence (DNA): TGTGCCAGCAGTTCGTCCGGGACGGGGAACACTGAAGCTTTCTTT.

In this sample, this clone turned up once. The rearrangement joins TRBV5-6 to TRBJ2-6; D gene ambiguous. The CDR3 length is 15 residues. V gave up 2 bases and J gave up 0 bases, with 6 bases separating them. Germline-derived CDR1 and CDR2 are SGHDT and YYEEEE. The CDR3 loop is CASSFGPSGANVLTF. Written as DNA, the CDR3 is TGTGCCAGCAGCTTTGGTCCCTCTGGGGCCAACGTCCTGACTTTC. Using reference TRBV5-6 and TRBJ2-6 for the parts outside the CDR3, the full variable domain is DAGVTQSPTHLIKTRGQQVTLRCSPKSGHDTVSWYQQALGQGPQFIFQYYEEEERQRGNFPDRFSGHQFPNYSSELNVNALLLGDSALYLCASSFGPSGANVLTFGAGSRLTVL.

V usage is TRBV29-1 and J usage is TRBJ2-4; unclear D gene. CDR1 and CDR2 (germline): SQVTM, ANQGSEA. Trimming left V 7 bases short and J 3 bases short, with 16 bases between. The CDR3 extends over 14 amino acids. CDR3 DNA: TGCAGCGCTTACCCATCTGGTGGCAAAAACATTCAGTACTTC. It translates to CSAYPSGGKNIQYF.

The J gene is TRBJ2-2, the V gene TRBV28; D is perhaps TRBD1 or TRBD2 (5 bases each). CDR3 length: 18 amino acids. Germline V gene lookup returns CDR1 MDHEN and CDR2 SYDVKM. V lost 4 bases, J lost 3 bases, and 21 bases lay in between. CDR3 nucleotides: TGTGCCAGCAGTTCCCTCGAGGGGAGTGCGGCACACACCGGGGAGCTGTTTTTT. This translates into CASSSLEGSAAHTGELFF.

The chain carries TRBV5-6 and TRBJ2-1, with 7 positions matching TRBD1. The CDR3 contains 10 residues. Per germline, CDR1 SGHDT and CDR2 YYEEEE. J lost 8 bases, V lost 10 bases, and 3 bases had no gene match. This CDR3 reads CAGQEYEQFF. In DNA, the CDR3 is TGTGCCGGACAGGAGTATGAGCAGTTCTTC.

This chain links TRBV28 with TRBJ2-1; TRBD2 matches 13 bases. This CDR3 comprises 15 residues. Germline V gene lookup returns CDR1 MDHEN and CDR2 SYDVKM. With 5 bases clipped from V and 8 bases from J, the junction kept 6 bases outside the gene matches. CDR3 protein: CASSGGTSGDYEQFF. The CDR3 nucleotides are TGTGCCAGCAGTGGGGGGACTAGCGGGGACTATGAGCAGTTCTTC.

J is TRBJ2-1 and V is TRBV11-2; D remains unclear. This CDR3 is built from 16 residues. Germline V lookup: CDR1 SGHAT, CDR2 FQNNGV. Deletions cut 1 base from V and 0 bases from J, with 10 bases between. The CDR3 sequence is CASSLVFWSSYNEQFF. CDR3 coding DNA: TGTGCCAGCAGCTTAGTCTTTTGGAGCTCCTACAATGAGCAGTTCTTC.

The J gene is TRBJ1-6, the V gene TRBV5-1; D remains ambiguous. V was cut by 2 bases and J by 10 bases, with 10 bases left in between. Germline lookup yields CDR1 SGHRS and CDR2 YFSETQ. This CDR3 has 13 amino acids. Written as DNA, the CDR3 is TGCGCCAGCAGCTTCGTCGCGGACTCACCCCTCCACTTT. It yields the protein CASSFVADSPLHF.

This sequence joins TRBV15 and TRBJ2-7; D is unresolved. This CDR3 spans 18 amino acids. Germline V CDR1 and CDR2: LNHNV, YYDKDF (reference sequence). Trimming cost V 4 bases and J 2 bases, with 24 bases left between them. CDR3 protein: CATSIHLWPQFLTYEQYF. DNA of the CDR3: TGTGCCACCAGCATCCATCTTTGGCCCCAATTCTTAACCTACGAGCAGTACTTC.